In its sample, the clone carrying this T cell receptor (beta chain) was seen a few times. The sample is drawn from a study of T cells in Graves' hyperthyroidism and ophthalmopathy. It was RNA transcripts that yielded the amplified TCR beta CDR3 regions. Carried out on the TCR CDR3, a first-round RT-PCR used the HTBI primer set. TCRdb passed the multiplex PCR reads through MiXCR, listing each CDR3 protein once. The sample yields 600,000 or so distinct CDR3 sequences, around 15% seen once. In making diagnoses, clinical symptoms, serum thyroxine and TRAb, thyroid ultrasound and orbital computed tomography were all used. Fresh peripheral blood, approximately 10 ml, was the source of the PBMCs. This TCR was recovered from a woman aged 30 to 39 with Graves' hyperthyroidism. The sample taken for sequencing was blood.

CDR3 DNA sequence: TGCGCCAGCAGCCAAGATCGGGGGAGGGCCGAGTTGGGAAATACGCAGTATTTT. Its protein is CASSQDRGRAELGNTQYF. V gene TRBV4-1 combines with J gene TRBJ2-3; 7 bases match TRBD2. V shed 0 bases, J shed 7 bases, and the junction held 16 bases outside the gene matches. Germline-derived CDR1 and CDR2 are MGHRA and YSYEKL. The CDR3 loop spans 18 amino acids.